One sample yielded the 14 T cell receptor beta chains listed below, sequenced in a study of OX40 agonist ivuxolimab in advanced cancers. Only in-frame clones appear in the TCRdb table, and some are missing; sequencing was by immunoSEQ multiplex PCR. The sample records about 96,000 clones, approximately 84% being singletons. Here the sequenced sample was CD4+ or CD8+ T cells sorted from blood, taken in a trial of the OX40 agonist ivuxolimab. The receptors derive from an adult with an advanced solid tumor such as melanoma, head and neck, liver or kidney cancer.

This rearrangement joins TRBV6-5 to TRBJ1-1; tentative D call: TRBD1 (6 bases). This CDR3 region has 16 residues. CDR1 is MNHEY and CDR2 is SVGAGI in the germline V gene. With 2 bases removed from V and 0 bases from J, the gap between germline ends came to 13 bases. In DNA, the CDR3 is TGTGCCAGCAGTTACGGGTTCAGGGGCATGAACACTGAAGCTTTCTTT. Translating gives CASSYGFRGMNTEAFF.

The chain employs TRBV7-7 and TRBJ2-5, with 9 bases fitting TRBD2. CDR1 SSHAT and CDR2 FNYEAQ come from the germline V gene (reference sequence). CDR3 length equals 15 residues. The V and J ends lost 6 bases and 1 base, in that order; junction bases with no gene match: 6. The DNA of the CDR3 is TGTGCCAGCAGTCCACTAGCGGGTATCCAAGAGACCCAGTACTTC. It specifies CASSPLAGIQETQYF.

The chain links TRBV27 to TRBJ2-3, with 10 positions matching TRBD1. Germline loops: CDR1 MNHEY, CDR2 SMNVEV (reference sequence). The CDR3 is 16 amino acids. V was clipped by 6 bases and J by 5 bases; unmatched bases: 11. The CDR3 loop reads CASSEYRDRGLDTQYF. As DNA, the CDR3 is TGTGCCAGCAGCGAATACCGGGACAGGGGACTAGATACGCAGTATTTT.

The chain combines TRBV6-5 with TRBJ2-7, with 7 bases identical to TRBD2. The junction had 5 bases not matched to a gene; V was cut back by 0 bases and J by 3 bases. Germline lookup yields CDR1 MNHEY and CDR2 SVGAGI. This CDR3 contains 15 residues. The CDR3 sequence: CASSYSTSGVYEQYF. In nucleotides, the CDR3 is TGTGCCAGCAGTTACTCGACAAGCGGGGTCTACGAGCAGTACTTC.

The rearrangement joins TRBV7-2 to TRBJ1-2; D call uncertain. Germline CDR1 reads SGHTA; CDR2 reads FQGNSA. The CDR3 length is 10 residues. V lost 8 bases, J lost 3 bases, and 4 bases lay in between. The DNA of the CDR3 is TGTGCCAGCGGGCACTATGGCTACACCTTC. This encodes CASGHYGYTF.

This chain connects TRBV7-9 to TRBJ2-1, with TRBD2 matching over 10 bases. The CDR3 sequence is 15 residues long. The V gene's germline CDR1 is SEHNR and CDR2 FQNEAQ (reference sequence). With 5 bases clipped from V and 3 bases from J, the junction kept 4 bases outside the gene matches. CDR3 loop: CASSLGLADYNEQFF. The CDR3 nucleotides read TGTGCCAGCAGCCTTGGACTAGCGGACTACAATGAGCAGTTCTTC.

The V gene is TRBV11-2, the J gene TRBJ2-7; 9 bases match TRBD1. V lost 5 bases, J lost 7 bases, and 9 bases stayed unmatched. Per germline, CDR1 SGHAT and CDR2 FQNNGV. The CDR3 has 14 residues. CDR3 loop: CASSGYGTGREQYF. For the CDR3, the DNA is TGTGCCAGCAGCGGTTATGGGACAGGGCGTGAGCAGTACTTC.

This chain uses TRBV27 with TRBJ1-3, with D possibly TRBD1 on 5 matching bases. CDR3 size: 14 residues. The V gene's germline CDR1 is MNHEY and CDR2 SMNVEV (reference sequence). With 6 bases removed from V and 0 bases from J, the gap between germline ends came to 9 bases. The CDR3 sequence is CASRSGGSGNTIYF. DNA for the CDR3: TGTGCCAGCAGGTCCGGGGGCTCTGGAAACACCATATATTTT.

The chain joins TRBV7-9 to TRBJ2-2; D possibly matches TRBD1 or TRBD2 (6 bases each). CDR1 and CDR2 from the germline V gene are SEHNR and FQNEAQ (reference sequence). The V end was cut by 9 bases, the J end by 1 base, with 24 bases between. The CDR3 runs to 18 residues. The CDR3 nucleotides read TGTGCCAGTCGGGGGCCCGATGGGACTGAGGAGAACACCGGGGAGCTGTTTTTT. Translation: CASRGPDGTEENTGELFF.

The V gene is TRBV6-1, the J gene TRBJ2-7, with a possible D match to TRBD1 (6 bases). Between the trimmed V and J ends, which lost 0 bases and 2 bases, there was a span of 11 bases. CDR1 and CDR2 (germline): MNHNS, SASEGT. CDR3 length: 15 residues. CDR3 residues: CASSEAFDRTYEQYF. The CDR3, as DNA: TGTGCCAGCAGTGAAGCGTTCGACAGGACCTACGAGCAGTACTTC.

The V call is TRBV18, the J call TRBJ1-3; no firm D call. CDR3 length: 18 amino acids. The ends were cut back, 1 base at V and 0 bases at J, with 16 bases in the middle. Germline values: CDR1 KGHSH, CDR2 LQKENI. The CDR3 sequence: CASSPQRISPSSGNTIYF. Written as DNA, the CDR3 is TGTGCCAGCTCACCACAGAGGATATCCCCCTCCTCTGGAAACACCATATATTTT.

This chain uses TRBV5-6 with TRBJ2-3, with 15 bases aligning to TRBD2. The CDR3 is 19 residues long. Germline-derived CDR1 and CDR2 are SGHDT and YYEEEE. V gave up 1 base and J gave up 4 bases; unmatched junction bases: 10. This CDR3 reads CASSLSGTSGRLYADTQYF. The CDR3 DNA reads TGTGCCAGCAGCTTGTCTGGGACTAGCGGGAGGCTCTACGCAGATACGCAGTATTTT.

This chain links TRBV7-2 with TRBJ1-1; the D is unclear. The V end lost 7 bases, the J end lost 0 bases, and 15 bases lay between the germline ends. The CDR3 extends over 15 amino acids. The V gene's germline CDR1 is SGHTA and CDR2 FQGNSA. As DNA, the CDR3 is TGTGCCAGCATCAAGCCCAGCCTAATGAACACTGAAGCTTTCTTT. It codes for CASIKPSLMNTEAFF. Full variable domain (rest looked up from reference TRBV7-2 and TRBJ1-1): GAGVSQSPSNKVTEKGKDVELRCDPISGHTALYWYRQSLGQGLEFLIYFQGNSAPDKSGLPSDRFSAERTGGSVSTLTIQRTQQEDSAVYLCASIKPSLMNTEAFFGQGTRLTVV.

This clone has a single count. The DNA of the CDR3 is TGTGCCAGCAGCGTAGCGGCAGGGAGCGGCGAGCAGTACTTC. Amino acids: CASSVAAGSGEQYF. The rearrangement links TRBV9 to TRBJ2-7; D tentatively reads TRBD1 or TRBD2 (5 bases each). The V gene lost 0 bases and the J gene lost 6 bases, with 13 bases spanning the gap. Germline V gene lookup returns CDR1 SGDLS and CDR2 YYNGEE. The CDR3 is made up of 14 amino acids.